A selection of T cell receptor beta chains follows, all from one sample in a study of siplizumab effects on memory and regulatory T cells. Libraries were prepared by immunoSEQ multiplex PCR; TCRdb keeps only in-frame clonotypes and omits some of them. The data hold 85,000 to 120,000 clones, with approximately 90% observed a single time. The sequenced material came from CD4+ T cells sorted from blood. The receptors were sampled from a human donor in good health. CDR3s include the opening cysteine and the closing phenylalanine or tryptophan. Each record gives: V gene, J gene, clone size, D gene, CDR3 DNA, CDR3 protein. D genes are given only for firm matches. The size field is filled for only some rows; it gives once, few, many or a size class.

V: TRBV27
J: TRBJ2-7
size: -
D: -
DNA: TGTGCCAGCTCCTGGCGGGACTCCTACGAGCAGTACTTC
CDR3: CASSWRDSYEQYF

V: TRBV5-1
J: TRBJ1-2
size: once
D: -
DNA: TGCGCCAGCAGCTTGGAGTCCGGGGGTGGAACGAGTGGCTACACCTTC
CDR3: CASSLESGGGTSGYTF

V: TRBV15
J: TRBJ2-1
size: -
D: -
DNA: TGTGCCACCAGCAGAGGGCGAGTGGGGGAGGACACCTACAATGAGCAGTTCTTC
CDR3: CATSRGRVGEDTYNEQFF

V: TRBV18
J: TRBJ2-2
size: -
D: TRBD1
DNA: TGTGCCAGCTCACGAGGGACAGGGTCGAACACCGGGGAGCTGTTTTTT
CDR3: CASSRGTGSNTGELFF

V: TRBV10-3
J: TRBJ1-1
size: -
D: -
DNA: TGTGCCATCAGTGAGTCGATCTTCAGGGACCCAGGCAAGAACACTGAAGCTTTCTTT
CDR3: CAISESIFRDPGKNTEAFF

V: TRBV5-1
J: TRBJ2-5
size: -
D: -
DNA: TGCGCCAGCCACAGACGACCGCTCGAAGGTATCCAGTACTTC
CDR3: CASHRRPLEGIQYF

V: TRBV28
J: TRBJ1-2
size: -
D: -
DNA: TGTGCCAGCAGTTCCCCCTCCCGCTATGGCTACACCTTC
CDR3: CASSSPSRYGYTF

V: TRBV27
J: TRBJ2-1
size: -
D: -
DNA: TGTGCCAGCAGTTCACAACAGGGTTTCTCCTACAATGAGCAGTTCTTC
CDR3: CASSSQQGFSYNEQFF

V: TRBV19
J: TRBJ2-1
size: -
D: TRBD2
DNA: TGTGCCACGTTAAGAAGCGGGAGATCGTACAATGAGCAGTTCTTC
CDR3: CATLRSGRSYNEQFF

V: TRBV7-8
J: TRBJ1-2
size: -
D: TRBD1
DNA: TGTGCCACAGGCAGGACAGGAGGAGTCGGCTACACCTTC
CDR3: CATGRTGGVGYTF

V: TRBV27
J: TRBJ2-5
size: -
D: -
DNA: TGTGCCAGCAGTTTAATTCATAAACAAGAGACCCAGTACTTC
CDR3: CASSLIHKQETQYF

V: TRBV10-3
J: TRBJ2-7
size: -
D: TRBD2
DNA: TGTGCCGCGGGGACTACAGGCTCCTACGAGCAGTACTTC
CDR3: CAAGTTGSYEQYF

V: TRBV6-1
J: TRBJ2-5
size: -
D: -
DNA: TGTGCCAGCACCGGGATGAGCGCAGAGACCCAGTACTTC
CDR3: CASTGMSAETQYF

V: TRBV6-5
J: TRBJ2-3
size: -
D: -
DNA: TGTGCCAGCAGCCCGGGGAGGCCCCTCACAGATACGCAGTATTTT
CDR3: CASSPGRPLTDTQYF

V: TRBV28
J: TRBJ2-7
size: -
D: TRBD1
DNA: TGTGCCAGCAGTCTATTATTACGGGACAGGGTTCGACGCCACGAGCAGTACTTC
CDR3: CASSLLLRDRVRRHEQYF

V: TRBV14
J: TRBJ2-5
size: -
D: -
DNA: TGTGCCAGCAGCCAAGCTCTACTAGGGGGGGAGACCCAGTACTTC
CDR3: CASSQALLGGETQYF

V: TRBV29-1
J: TRBJ1-2
size: -
D: -
DNA: TGCAGCGTTGACAGAAACGGCTATGGCTACACCTTC
CDR3: CSVDRNGYGYTF

V: TRBV28
J: TRBJ1-2
size: -
D: -
DNA: TGTGCCAGCAGTCTCACCCCGCGGGAATGCGCCTTC
CDR3: CASSLTPRECAF

V: TRBV9
J: TRBJ2-3
size: -
D: -
DNA: TGTGCCAGCAGCGTTGACAGCCCCTATCCCACAGATACGCAGTATTTT
CDR3: CASSVDSPYPTDTQYF

V: TRBV5-1
J: TRBJ2-2
size: -
D: -
DNA: TGCGCCAGCAGCTTGTATTTCCAAACAACGAACACCGGGGAGCTGTTTTTT
CDR3: CASSLYFQTTNTGELFF

V: TRBV28
J: TRBJ2-7
size: -
D: -
DNA: TGTGCCAGCAGAAATTTCTTGGGGGAGCAGTACTTC
CDR3: CASRNFLGEQYF

V: TRBV27
J: TRBJ1-6
size: -
D: TRBD1
DNA: TGTGCCAGCAGTTTCCGGGACAGGCTCTCCTATAATTCACCCCTCCACTTT
CDR3: CASSFRDRLSYNSPLHF

V: TRBV7-9
J: TRBJ1-4
size: -
D: -
DNA: TGTGCCAGCAGCCGGGCCGGCGGGGGGGAAAAACTGTTTTTT
CDR3: CASSRAGGGEKLFF

V: TRBV2
J: TRBJ2-1
size: -
D: -
DNA: TGTGCCAGTTTGTTGGATAGCTCCTACAATGAGCAGTTCTTC
CDR3: CASLLDSSYNEQFF

V: TRBV5-1
J: TRBJ1-5
size: -
D: -
DNA: TGCGCCAGCAGTGTTCAGGGCAATCAGCCCCAGCATTTT
CDR3: CASSVQGNQPQHF

V: TRBV30
J: TRBJ2-3
size: -
D: -
DNA: TGTGCCTGGAGCCCGACGTCGGGCCTAGATACGCAGTATTTT
CDR3: CAWSPTSGLDTQYF

V: TRBV19
J: TRBJ1-5
size: -
D: TRBD1
DNA: TGTGCCACCCGGGACAGGGGATATCAGCCCCAGCATTTT
CDR3: CATRDRGYQPQHF

V: TRBV5-8
J: TRBJ1-2
size: few
D: -
DNA: TGTGCCAGCAGCTTGGGGGCGTATGGCTACACCTTC
CDR3: CASSLGAYGYTF

V: TRBV5-1
J: TRBJ1-1
size: -
D: -
DNA: TGCGCCAGCAGCTCAGGGTCCATGAACACTGAAGCTTTCTTT
CDR3: CASSSGSMNTEAFF

V: TRBV15
J: TRBJ2-6
size: -
D: -
DNA: TGTGCCACCAGCAGGGTTGGTGGGGCCGTCTCTGGGGCCAACGTCCTGACTTTC
CDR3: CATSRVGGAVSGANVLTF

V: TRBV28
J: TRBJ2-1
size: few
D: -
DNA: TGTGCCAGCGAGGAAGACAGCTCCTACAATGAGCAGTTCTTC
CDR3: CASEEDSSYNEQFF

V: TRBV5-4
J: TRBJ1-1
size: -
D: -
DNA: TGTGCCAGCAGCTTGGAACGGGGGCGGAGTAGTACTGAAGCTTTCTTT
CDR3: CASSLERGRSSTEAFF

V: TRBV6-1
J: TRBJ1-5
size: -
D: -
DNA: TGTGCCACCGACACAACAGGGATCTCTCAGCCCCAGCATTTT
CDR3: CATDTTGISQPQHF

V: TRBV9
J: TRBJ1-1
size: -
D: -
DNA: TGTGCCAGCAGCGCCAGACACAAGAACACTGAAGCTTTCTTT
CDR3: CASSARHKNTEAFF

V: TRBV5-1
J: TRBJ1-1
size: -
D: -
DNA: TGCGCCAGCAGCTTGGTTGGGGGCGAGGAGGTCACTGAAGCTTTCTTT
CDR3: CASSLVGGEEVTEAFF

V: TRBV11-3
J: TRBJ2-3
size: -
D: -
DNA: TGTGCCAGCAGCTTAGCAGAAGCTGATACGCAGTATTTT
CDR3: CASSLAEADTQYF

V: TRBV29-1
J: TRBJ2-1
size: once
D: TRBD1
DNA: TGCAGCGTTGAAGGGACAGGGTTTGAGCAGTTCTTC
CDR3: CSVEGTGFEQFF

V: TRBV4-2
J: TRBJ1-2
size: -
D: TRBD1
DNA: TGTGCCAGCAGCCCAGACAGGGGGCTTGGCTATGGCTACACCTTC
CDR3: CASSPDRGLGYGYTF

V: TRBV5-8
J: TRBJ2-1
size: -
D: -
DNA: TGTGCCAGCAGCCACTACTACGGCGAGACCTACAATGAGCAGTTCTTC
CDR3: CASSHYYGETYNEQFF

V: TRBV19
J: TRBJ2-2
size: few
D: -
DNA: TGTGCCAGTAGTATGGAGATGGCCGGGGAGCTGTTTTTT
CDR3: CASSMEMAGELFF

V: TRBV11-2
J: TRBJ2-1
size: -
D: TRBD2
DNA: TGTGCCAGCAGCCATTACAAGGGGGCTAGCGGGACGTCAAATGAGCAGTTCTTC
CDR3: CASSHYKGASGTSNEQFF